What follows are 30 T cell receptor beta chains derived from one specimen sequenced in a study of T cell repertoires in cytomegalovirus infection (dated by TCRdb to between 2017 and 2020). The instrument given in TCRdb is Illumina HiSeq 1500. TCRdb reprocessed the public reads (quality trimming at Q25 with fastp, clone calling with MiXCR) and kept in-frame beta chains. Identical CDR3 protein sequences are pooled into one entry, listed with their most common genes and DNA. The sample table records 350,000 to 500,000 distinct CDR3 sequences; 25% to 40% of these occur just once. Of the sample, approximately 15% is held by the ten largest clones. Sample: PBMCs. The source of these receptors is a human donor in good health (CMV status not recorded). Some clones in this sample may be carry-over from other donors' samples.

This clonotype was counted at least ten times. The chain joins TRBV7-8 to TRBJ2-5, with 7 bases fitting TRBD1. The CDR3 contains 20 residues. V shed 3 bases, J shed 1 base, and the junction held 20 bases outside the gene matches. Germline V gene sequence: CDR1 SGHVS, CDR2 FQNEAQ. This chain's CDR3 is CASSLKDRLRGRGTQETQYF. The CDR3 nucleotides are TGTGCCAGCAGCTTGAAGGACAGGCTGAGGGGAAGGGGGACCCAAGAGACCCAGTACTTC.

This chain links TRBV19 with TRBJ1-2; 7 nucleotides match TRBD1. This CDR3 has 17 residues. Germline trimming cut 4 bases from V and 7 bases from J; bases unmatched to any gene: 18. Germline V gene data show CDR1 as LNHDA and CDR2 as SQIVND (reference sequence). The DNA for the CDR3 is TGTGCCAGTAGTAGGGGAAGGGACAGTCTCGATCCCGGTGGCTACACCTTC. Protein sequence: CASSRGRDSLDPGGYTF. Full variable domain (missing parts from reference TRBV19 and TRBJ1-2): DGGITQSPKYLFRKEGQNVTLSCEQNLNHDAMYWYRQDPGQGLRLIYYSQIVNDFQKGDIAEGYSVSREKKESFPLTVTSAQKNPTAFYLCASSRGRDSLDPGGYTFGSGTRLTVV.

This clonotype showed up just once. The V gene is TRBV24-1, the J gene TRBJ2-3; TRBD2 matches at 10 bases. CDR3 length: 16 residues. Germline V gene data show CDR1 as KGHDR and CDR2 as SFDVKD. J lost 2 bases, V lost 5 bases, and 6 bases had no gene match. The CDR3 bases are TGTGCCACCAGTGGCCCTAGCGGGGGTCTCACAGATACGCAGTATTTT. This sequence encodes CATSGPSGGLTDTQYF.

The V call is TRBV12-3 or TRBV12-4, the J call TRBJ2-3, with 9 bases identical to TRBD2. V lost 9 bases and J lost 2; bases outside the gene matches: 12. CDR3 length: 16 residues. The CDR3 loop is CASTRPGLASTDTQYF. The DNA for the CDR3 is TGTGCCAGTACCCGCCCGGGACTAGCTTCCACAGATACGCAGTATTTT.

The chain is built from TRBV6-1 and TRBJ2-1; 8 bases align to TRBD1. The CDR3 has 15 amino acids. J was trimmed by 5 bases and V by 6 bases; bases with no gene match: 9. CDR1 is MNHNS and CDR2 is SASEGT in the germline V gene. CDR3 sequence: CASRKTGEIHNEQFF. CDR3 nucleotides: TGTGCCAGCAGAAAGACAGGGGAAATACACAATGAGCAGTTCTTC.

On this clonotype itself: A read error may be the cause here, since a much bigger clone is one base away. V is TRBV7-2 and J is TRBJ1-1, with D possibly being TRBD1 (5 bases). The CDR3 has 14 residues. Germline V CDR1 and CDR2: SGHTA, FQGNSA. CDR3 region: CASSLVQGGTGAFF. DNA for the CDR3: TGTGCCAGCAGCCTAGTCCAGGGAGGTACTGGAGCTTTCTTT.

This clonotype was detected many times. CDR3 in amino acids: CASSLGVVNYGYTF. CDR3 bases: TGTGCCAGCAGTTTAGGGGTGGTCAACTATGGCTACACCTTC. The gene calls are TRBV12-3 or TRBV12-4 and TRBJ1-2, with no clear D. This CDR3 has 14 amino acids. V was clipped by 1 base and J by 2 bases, with 8 bases between them.

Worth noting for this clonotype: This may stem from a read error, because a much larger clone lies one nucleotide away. DNA of the CDR3: TGTGCCATTACAGGGGGACCCTACGAGCAGTACTTC. This sequence encodes CAITGGPYEQYF. This chain connects TRBV28 to TRBJ2-7; 8 bases line up with TRBD1. After removal of 10 bases from V and 2 bases from J, the junction contained 4 bases not matched to a gene. Germline-derived CDR1 and CDR2 are MDHEN and SYDVKM. This CDR3 comprises 12 residues.

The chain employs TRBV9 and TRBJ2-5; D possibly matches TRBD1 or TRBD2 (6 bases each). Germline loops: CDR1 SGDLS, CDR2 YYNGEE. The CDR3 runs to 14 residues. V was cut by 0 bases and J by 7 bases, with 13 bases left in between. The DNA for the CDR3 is TGTGCCAGCAGCGTAGGCGGGGAAGGGGGGACCCAGTACTTC. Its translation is CASSVGGEGGTQYF.

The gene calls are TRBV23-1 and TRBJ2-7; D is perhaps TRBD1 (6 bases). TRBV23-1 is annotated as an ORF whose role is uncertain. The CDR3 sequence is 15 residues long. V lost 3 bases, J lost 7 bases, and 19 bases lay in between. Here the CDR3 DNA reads TGCGCCAGCAGTCACTGGACAGTCCCTCCTGGGGAGCAGTACTTC. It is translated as CASSHWTVPPGEQYF.

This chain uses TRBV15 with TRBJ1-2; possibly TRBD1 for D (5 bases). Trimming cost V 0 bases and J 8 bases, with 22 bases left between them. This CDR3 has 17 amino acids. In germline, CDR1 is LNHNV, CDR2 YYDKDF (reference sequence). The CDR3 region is CATSRDGEARMGPGYTF. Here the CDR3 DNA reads TGTGCCACCAGCAGAGATGGGGAAGCTCGAATGGGGCCAGGCTACACCTTC. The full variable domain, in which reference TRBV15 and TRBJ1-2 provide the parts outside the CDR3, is DAMVIQNPRYQVTQFGKPVTLSCSQTLNHNVMYWYQQKSSQAPKLLFHYYDKDFNNEADTPDNFQSRRPNTSFCFLDIRSPGLGDTAMYLCATSRDGEARMGPGYTFGSGTRLTVV.

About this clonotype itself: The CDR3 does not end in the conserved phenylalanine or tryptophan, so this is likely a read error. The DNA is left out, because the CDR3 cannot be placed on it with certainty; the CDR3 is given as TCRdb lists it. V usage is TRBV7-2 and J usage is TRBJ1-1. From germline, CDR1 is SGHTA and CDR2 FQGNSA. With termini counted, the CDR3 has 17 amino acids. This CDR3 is CASSLRGRQVGNTEALL.

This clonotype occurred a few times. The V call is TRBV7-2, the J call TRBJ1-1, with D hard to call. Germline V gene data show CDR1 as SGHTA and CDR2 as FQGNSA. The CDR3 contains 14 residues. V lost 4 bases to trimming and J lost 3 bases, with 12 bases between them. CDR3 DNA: TGTGCCAGCAGCTACACACGGGGTCACACTGAAGCTTTCTTT. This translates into CASSYTRGHTEAFF.

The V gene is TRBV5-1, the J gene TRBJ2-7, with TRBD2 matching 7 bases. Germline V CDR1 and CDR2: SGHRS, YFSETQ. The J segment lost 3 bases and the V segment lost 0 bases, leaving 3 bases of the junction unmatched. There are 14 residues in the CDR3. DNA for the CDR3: TGCGCCAGCAGCTTGGGGGAGGGAAACTACGAGCAGTACTTC. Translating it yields CASSLGEGNYEQYF.

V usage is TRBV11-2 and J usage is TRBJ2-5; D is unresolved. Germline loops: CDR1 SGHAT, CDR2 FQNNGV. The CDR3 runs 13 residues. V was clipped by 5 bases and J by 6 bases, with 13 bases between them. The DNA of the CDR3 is TGTGCCAGCAGCAACCAAAAAGGGCAGACCCAGTACTTC. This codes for CASSNQKGQTQYF.

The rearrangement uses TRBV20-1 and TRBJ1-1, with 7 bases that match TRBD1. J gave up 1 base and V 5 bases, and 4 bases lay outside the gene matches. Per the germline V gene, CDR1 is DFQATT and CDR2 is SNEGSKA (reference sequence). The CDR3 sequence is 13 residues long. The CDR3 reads CSAFNRGNTEAFF. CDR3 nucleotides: TGCAGTGCTTTTAACAGGGGGAACACTGAAGCTTTCTTT.

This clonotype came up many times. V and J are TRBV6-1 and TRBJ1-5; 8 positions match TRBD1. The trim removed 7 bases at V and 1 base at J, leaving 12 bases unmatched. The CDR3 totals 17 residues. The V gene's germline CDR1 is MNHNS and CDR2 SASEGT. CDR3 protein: CASKSDLDRESNQPQHF. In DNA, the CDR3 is TGTGCCAGCAAATCAGACCTGGACAGGGAGAGCAATCAGCCCCAGCATTTT.

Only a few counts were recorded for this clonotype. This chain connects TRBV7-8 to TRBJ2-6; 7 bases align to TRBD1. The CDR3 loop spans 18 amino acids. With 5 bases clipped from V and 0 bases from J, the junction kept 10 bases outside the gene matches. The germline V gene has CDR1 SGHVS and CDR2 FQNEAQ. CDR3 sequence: CASSSSTGRPSGANVLTF. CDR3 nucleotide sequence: TGTGCCAGCAGCAGCTCGACAGGGAGACCCTCTGGGGCCAACGTCCTGACTTTC.

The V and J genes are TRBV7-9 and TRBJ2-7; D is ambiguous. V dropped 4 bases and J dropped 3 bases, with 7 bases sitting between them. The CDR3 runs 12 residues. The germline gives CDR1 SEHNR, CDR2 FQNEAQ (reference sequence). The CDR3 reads CASSSDIYEQYF. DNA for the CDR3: TGTGCCAGCAGCTCCGACATCTACGAGCAGTACTTC.

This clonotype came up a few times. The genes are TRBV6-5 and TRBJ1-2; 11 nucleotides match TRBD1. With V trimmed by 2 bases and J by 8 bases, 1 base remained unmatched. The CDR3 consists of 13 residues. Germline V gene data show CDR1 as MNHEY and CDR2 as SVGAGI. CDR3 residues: CASSYGDRGGYTF. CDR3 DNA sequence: TGTGCCAGCAGTTACGGGGACAGGGGGGGCTACACCTTC.

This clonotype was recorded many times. The CDR3 region is CASSRSREREQYF. In nucleotides, the CDR3 is TGTGCCAGCAGCAGGAGTCGGGAACGCGAGCAGTACTTC. The chain uses TRBV7-2 and TRBJ2-7; D is possibly TRBD2 (5 bases). Per the germline V gene, CDR1 is SGHTA and CDR2 is FQGNSA. V lost 5 bases to trimming and J lost 6 bases, with 14 bases between them. The CDR3 contains 13 residues.

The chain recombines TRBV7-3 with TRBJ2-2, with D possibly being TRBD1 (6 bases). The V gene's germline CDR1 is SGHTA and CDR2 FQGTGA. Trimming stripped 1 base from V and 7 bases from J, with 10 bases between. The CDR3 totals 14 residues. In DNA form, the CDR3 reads TGTGCCAGCAGCTTAATCAGGGGTTACGGGGAGCTGTTTTTT. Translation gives CASSLIRGYGELFF.

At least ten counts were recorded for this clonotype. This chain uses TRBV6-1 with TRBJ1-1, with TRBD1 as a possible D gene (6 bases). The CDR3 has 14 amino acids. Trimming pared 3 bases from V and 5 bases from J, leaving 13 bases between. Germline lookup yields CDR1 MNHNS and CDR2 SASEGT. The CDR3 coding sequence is TGTGCCAGCAGTGACGGCAGGGGAGGAACTGAAGCTTTCTTT. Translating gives CASSDGRGGTEAFF.

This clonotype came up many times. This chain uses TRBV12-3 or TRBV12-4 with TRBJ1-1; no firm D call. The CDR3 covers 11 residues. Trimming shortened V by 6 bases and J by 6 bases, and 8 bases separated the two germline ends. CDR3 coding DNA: TGTGCCAGCAGCCGAGGGCCTGAAGCTTTCTTT. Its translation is CASSRGPEAFF.

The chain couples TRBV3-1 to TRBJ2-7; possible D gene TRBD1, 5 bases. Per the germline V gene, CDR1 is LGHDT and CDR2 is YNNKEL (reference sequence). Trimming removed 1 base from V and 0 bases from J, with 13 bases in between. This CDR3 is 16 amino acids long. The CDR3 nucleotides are TGTGCCAGCAGCCAAGGGACCCACAGGAGCTCCTACGAGCAGTACTTC. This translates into CASSQGTHRSSYEQYF.

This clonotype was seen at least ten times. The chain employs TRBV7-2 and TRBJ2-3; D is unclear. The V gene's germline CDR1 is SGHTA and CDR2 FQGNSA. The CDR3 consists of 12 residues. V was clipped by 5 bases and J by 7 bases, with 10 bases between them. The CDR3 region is CASSAMGNTQYF. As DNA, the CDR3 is TGTGCCAGCAGCGCGATGGGAAATACGCAGTATTTT. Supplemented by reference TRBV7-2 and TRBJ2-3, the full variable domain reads GAGVSQSPSNKVTEKGKDVELRCDPISGHTALYWYRQSLGQGLEFLIYFQGNSAPDKSGLPSDRFSAERTGGSVSTLTIQRTQQEDSAVYLCASSAMGNTQYFGPGTRLTVL.

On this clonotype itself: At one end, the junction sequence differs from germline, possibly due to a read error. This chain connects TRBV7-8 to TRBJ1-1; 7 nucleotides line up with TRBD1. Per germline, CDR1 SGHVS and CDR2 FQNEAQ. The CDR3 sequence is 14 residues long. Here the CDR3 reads CGSSLVQGGTEAFF. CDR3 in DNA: TGTGGCAGCAGCTTAGTTCAGGGGGGCACTGAAGCTTTCTTT.

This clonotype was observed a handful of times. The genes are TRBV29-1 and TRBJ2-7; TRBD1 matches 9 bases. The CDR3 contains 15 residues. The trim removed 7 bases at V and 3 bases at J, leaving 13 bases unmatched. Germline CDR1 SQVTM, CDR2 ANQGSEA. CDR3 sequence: CSAWGGTGRDYEQYF. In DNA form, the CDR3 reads TGCAGCGCCTGGGGCGGGACAGGGAGAGACTACGAGCAGTACTTC.

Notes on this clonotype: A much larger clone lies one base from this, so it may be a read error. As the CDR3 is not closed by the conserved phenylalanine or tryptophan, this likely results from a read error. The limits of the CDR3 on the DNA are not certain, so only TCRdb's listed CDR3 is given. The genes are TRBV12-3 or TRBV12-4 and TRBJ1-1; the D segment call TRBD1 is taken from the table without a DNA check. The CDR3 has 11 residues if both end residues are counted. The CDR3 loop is CASSSRQGSFC.

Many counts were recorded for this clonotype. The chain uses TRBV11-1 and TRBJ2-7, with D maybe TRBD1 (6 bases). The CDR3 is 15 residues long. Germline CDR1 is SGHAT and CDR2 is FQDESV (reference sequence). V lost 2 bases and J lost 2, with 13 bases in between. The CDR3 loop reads CASSLTDRSPYEQYF. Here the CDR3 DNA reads TGTGCCAGCAGCTTAACTGACAGGAGCCCCTACGAGCAGTACTTC.